Following are 8 T cell receptor beta chains from one sample sequenced in a study of blood T cell repertoires in COVID-19. Only in-frame clones appear in the TCRdb table, and some are missing; sequencing was by immunoSEQ multiplex PCR. Seen here are around 150,000 clones, over 75% observed once, and the top ten hold approximately 3%. Sequencing input: peripheral blood. All receptors derive from an older woman with active COVID-19.

V and J are TRBV5-1 and TRBJ2-1; the match to TRBD2 covers 11 bases. This CDR3 is built from 14 residues. Germline CDR1 reads SGHRS; CDR2 reads YFSETQ. With V trimmed by 2 bases and J by 10 bases, 5 bases remained unmatched. CDR3 DNA: TGCGCCAGCAGCTTACTACTAGCGGGAGTCGAGCAGTTCTTC. Residues: CASSLLLAGVEQFF.

V gene TRBV4-1 combines with J gene TRBJ2-7; a weak D match, TRBD1 (7 bases). This CDR3 has 13 amino acids. Trimming cost V 5 bases and J 5 bases, with 13 bases left between them. CDR1 is MGHRA, CDR2 YSYEKL, per germline. The DNA of the CDR3 is TGCGCCAGCAGCACGCAGGGGGGCAACGAGCAGTACTTC. Amino acids: CASSTQGGNEQYF.

The chain joins TRBV5-1 to TRBJ1-4; 12 nucleotides agree with TRBD1. CDR3 length: 16 residues. Germline CDR1 reads SGHRS; CDR2 reads YFSETQ. J was trimmed by 8 bases and V by 4 bases; bases with no gene match: 9. The CDR3 region has the DNA TGCGCCAGCAGCCCAGGGACAGGGGGCGAGGGCGAAAAACTGTTTTTT. Protein: CASSPGTGGEGEKLFF.

The chain couples TRBV27 to TRBJ2-1, with D unresolved. Trimming removed 0 bases from V and 0 bases from J, with 9 bases in between. This CDR3 is 16 amino acids long. Germline values: CDR1 MNHEY, CDR2 SMNVEV (reference sequence). CDR3: CASSLSTPSSYNEQFF. The DNA of the CDR3 is TGTGCCAGCAGTTTATCGACTCCTAGCTCCTACAATGAGCAGTTCTTC.

This clone appeared once. The CDR3 protein is CASSKIGQGGNQPQHF. Written as DNA, the CDR3 is TGTGCCAGCAGCAAAATCGGACAGGGAGGCAATCAGCCCCAGCATTTT. V is TRBV5-6 and J is TRBJ1-5, with 8 bases matching TRBD1. The CDR3 length is 16 residues. In germline, CDR1 is SGHDT, CDR2 YYEEEE. V gave up 4 bases and J gave up 2 bases; unmatched junction bases: 8.

Only one count was recorded for this clone. The chain couples TRBV5-1 to TRBJ1-2; perhaps TRBD1 as D (6 bases). Per the germline V gene, CDR1 is SGHRS and CDR2 is YFSETQ. This CDR3 is 15 amino acids long. V gave up 4 bases and J gave up 8 bases, with 21 bases separating them. The DNA for the CDR3 is TGCGCCAGCAGCCATAACTTACAGGGAATAACCGGCTACACCTTC. It yields the protein CASSHNLQGITGYTF.

The chain is built from TRBV3-1 (or the pseudogene TRBV3-2) and TRBJ2-7, with a possible D match to TRBD1 (8 bases). The ends were cut back, 6 bases at V and 4 bases at J, with 28 bases in the middle. Germline V gene sequence: CDR1 LGHDT, CDR2 YNNKEL (reference sequence). This CDR3 is built from 18 residues. In DNA, the CDR3 is TGTGCCAGCAGTCGGACAGGGACAATAGCGGGTCTCTCTTACGAGCAGTACTTC. This codes for CASSRTGTIAGLSYEQYF.

V usage is TRBV5-4 and J usage is TRBJ1-1, with D perhaps matching TRBD1 (5 bases). V was clipped by 0 bases and J by 3 bases, with 12 bases between them. This CDR3 contains 15 residues. Per the germline V gene, CDR1 is SGHNT and CDR2 is YYREEE (reference sequence). The CDR3 sequence is CASSLALRGDTEAFF. The CDR3 region has the DNA TGTGCCAGCAGCTTGGCCCTGCGGGGGGACACTGAAGCTTTCTTT.